Following are 18 T cell receptor beta chains from one sample sequenced in a study of read filtering for tumor transcriptome and immune sequencing. Molecular barcoded adaptors covering alpha/delta and beta/gamma chains were used on roughly 400 ng RNA. TCRdb fed the reads into MiXCR, producing one record per CDR3 protein. The table lists about 130,000 distinct CDR3 sequences, 10% to 15% of them singletons, with around 10% in the top ten. Sequenced material: a population of CD138-negative cells sorted from bone marrow. All receptors derive from a donor at least 40 years old with multiple myeloma.

The chain carries TRBV7-2 and TRBJ2-5, with D possibly called TRBD1 or TRBD2 (5 bases each). Germline CDR1 is SGHTA and CDR2 is FQGNSA. This CDR3 has 14 amino acids. Trimming shortened V by 5 bases and J by 2 bases, and 12 bases separated the two germline ends. CDR3 nucleotide sequence: TGTGCCAGCAGCGCAGGGAGCGTACAAGAGACCCAGTACTTC. Amino acid sequence: CASSAGSVQETQYF.

This clonotype appeared many times. This chain uses TRBV9 with TRBJ2-2; the D gene is possibly TRBD2 (6 bases). The CDR3 extends over 16 amino acids. CDR1 is SGDLS, CDR2 YYNGEE, per germline. The V end was cut by 0 bases, the J end by 3 bases, with 12 bases between. The CDR3 is CASSVGQAGYTGELFF. The CDR3, as DNA: TGTGCCAGCAGCGTAGGTCAAGCGGGTTACACCGGGGAGCTGTTTTTT.

This clonotype was counted between two and nine times. V gene TRBV11-2 combines with J gene TRBJ2-7; 8 bases align to TRBD2. Germline loops: CDR1 SGHAT, CDR2 FQNNGV. The CDR3 consists of 15 residues. J gave up 7 bases and V 0 bases, and 8 bases lay outside the gene matches. The CDR3 DNA sequence: TGTGCCAGCAGCTTAGACCCGGGAGGGCCTAGGGAGCAGTACTTC. Its translation is CASSLDPGGPREQYF.

This clonotype was seen at least ten times. The chain joins TRBV9 to TRBJ2-5; D is uncertain. CDR1 and CDR2 (germline): SGDLS, YYNGEE. This CDR3 region has 15 residues. The V end was cut by 3 bases, the J end by 1 base, with 13 bases between. The CDR3 sequence: CASSAIGTSQETQYF. The CDR3 nucleotides are TGTGCCAGCAGCGCGATCGGTACAAGCCAAGAGACCCAGTACTTC. The whole variable domain, remainder taken from reference TRBV9 and TRBJ2-5, is DSGVTQTPKHLITATGQRVTLRCSPRSGDLSVYWYQQSLDQGLQFLIQYYNGEERAKGNILERFSAQQFPDLHSELNLSSLELGDSALYFCASSAIGTSQETQYFGPGTRLLVL.

This clonotype has just a few counts. The chain employs TRBV5-1 and TRBJ1-1; possibly TRBD1 for D (5 bases). The ends were cut back, 5 bases at V and 4 bases at J, with 15 bases in the middle. The CDR3 is made up of 14 amino acids. In germline, CDR1 is SGHRS, CDR2 YFSETQ. The CDR3 sequence: CASSFGRGGTEAFF. The CDR3, as DNA: TGCGCCAGCAGTTTCGGACGGGGGGGCACTGAAGCTTTCTTT.

This clonotype appeared many times. V gene TRBV4-1 combines with J gene TRBJ2-4; no reliable D call. Per the germline V gene, CDR1 is MGHRA and CDR2 is YSYEKL. V was clipped by 4 bases and J by 5 bases, with 9 bases between them. The CDR3 spans 13 residues. This CDR3 is CASSPGVENIQYF. The DNA of the CDR3 is TGCGCCAGCAGCCCCGGCGTCGAAAACATTCAGTACTTC.

This clonotype was seen many times. This chain uses TRBV20-1 with TRBJ1-5; D ambiguous. Per germline, CDR1 DFQATT and CDR2 SNEGSKA (reference sequence). V gave up 1 base and J gave up 0 bases, with 7 bases separating them. The CDR3 has 14 residues. Here the CDR3 reads CSARVDASNQPQHF. As DNA, the CDR3 is TGCAGTGCTAGAGTTGACGCTAGCAATCAGCCCCAGCATTTT.

This clonotype was seen repeatedly, ten times or more. The chain employs TRBV7-9 and TRBJ2-1; 7 bases line up with TRBD2. Germline CDR1 and CDR2: SEHNR and FQNEAQ (reference sequence). The CDR3 has 16 residues. Trimming took 6 bases from V and 7 from J; bases not matched to a gene: 15. The CDR3 coding sequence is TGTGCCAGCAGGGGGGGGTTGCGGGAGTTGGTGAATGAGCAGTTCTTC. The encoded protein is CASRGGLRELVNEQFF.

The CDR3 spells CASSRGAETQYF. CDR3 nucleotides: TGTGCCAGCAGTAGGGGGGCAGAGACCCAGTACTTC. This sequence joins TRBV2 and TRBJ2-5; D possibly uses TRBD1 or TRBD2 (6 bases each). The length of the CDR3 is 12 residues. Germline CDR1 reads SNHLY; CDR2 reads FYNNEI. Trimming left V 5 bases short and J 4 bases short, with 8 bases between.

This clonotype showed up many times. The rearrangement uses TRBV7-9 and TRBJ1-1, with D possibly being TRBD1 (5 bases). V dropped 3 bases and J dropped 5 bases, with 16 bases sitting between them. Germline V gives CDR1 SEHNR, CDR2 FQNEAQ (reference sequence). The CDR3 has 15 residues. Written as DNA, the CDR3 is TGTGCCAGCAGCTTCTCCAGCCAGGGTATGACTGAAGCTTTCTTT. Translated: CASSFSSQGMTEAFF.

This clonotype was counted a few times. CDR3 DNA sequence: TGTGCCAGCATTCTCAGCGGATCCTACGAGCAGTACTTC. Its translation is CASILSGSYEQYF. The chain employs TRBV13 and TRBJ2-7; weak D call: TRBD2 (5 bases). The CDR3 is 13 residues long. The ends were cut back, 7 bases at V and 1 base at J, with 11 bases in the middle. Germline V gives CDR1 PRHDT, CDR2 FYEKMQ (reference sequence).

This clonotype was seen more than once but under ten times. The chain couples TRBV9 to TRBJ2-5, with D possibly matching TRBD1 (5 bases). There are 14 residues in the CDR3. V dropped 3 bases and J dropped 8 bases, with 17 bases sitting between them. The germline CDR1 and CDR2 sequences are SGDLS and YYNGEE. The CDR3 spells CASSALQAQSTQYF. The CDR3 nucleotides read TGTGCCAGCAGCGCCTTACAGGCTCAGTCTACCCAGTACTTC.

At least ten counts were recorded for this clonotype. The V gene is TRBV20-1, the J gene TRBJ2-1; 7 bases align to TRBD1. The germline V gene encodes CDR1 DFQATT and CDR2 SNEGSKA (reference sequence). Germline trimming cut 1 base from V and 3 bases from J; bases unmatched to any gene: 9. This CDR3 has 16 residues. CDR3 region: CSARGGGRSGYNEQFF. In DNA, the CDR3 is TGCAGTGCTAGAGGAGGGGGCAGAAGCGGCTACAATGAGCAGTTCTTC.

In its sample, this clonotype was seen many times. This chain joins TRBV19 and TRBJ2-2; 7 bases align to TRBD2. CDR3 length: 17 amino acids. Germline CDR1 and CDR2: LNHDA and SQIVND (reference sequence). V was pared by 3 bases and J by 1 base, with 8 bases of the junction left unmatched. CDR3 in amino acids: CASSINRLAQNTGELFF. Written as DNA, the CDR3 is TGTGCCAGTAGTATCAATCGACTAGCTCAGAACACCGGGGAGCTGTTTTTT.

About this clonotype itself: A read error may explain this, as a much larger clone is one base away. The rearrangement joins TRBV7-9 to TRBJ2-3; D might be TRBD2 (6 bases). This CDR3 is 14 amino acids long. The V gene's germline CDR1 is SEHNR and CDR2 FQNEAQ (reference sequence). CDR3 nucleotides: TGTGACAGCAGCTTATCCCTGGGGGGAGAGCCGCAGTATTTT. This sequence encodes CDSSLSLGGEPQYF. Supplemented by reference TRBV7-9 and TRBJ2-3, the full variable domain reads DTGVSQNPRHKITKRGQNVTFRCDPISEHNRLYWYRQTLGQGPEFLTYFQNEAQLEKSRLLSDRFSAERPKGSFSTLEIQRTEQGDSAMYLCDSSLSLGGEPQYFGPGTRLTVL.

This clonotype appeared a few times. The CDR3 DNA is TGTGCCAGCTCCGGGACAGGGGGCTTAGGCAATCAGCCCCAGCATTTT. This gives the protein CASSGTGGLGNQPQHF. This chain joins TRBV6-6 and TRBJ1-5; the match to TRBD1 covers 12 bases. V trimming: 8 bases; J trimming: 2 bases; junction bases outside the gene matches: 7. Germline V gene sequence: CDR1 MNHNY, CDR2 SVGAGI (reference sequence). The CDR3 runs 16 residues.

Ten or more counts support this clonotype. V gene TRBV6-5 combines with J gene TRBJ2-2, with D possibly being TRBD1 (6 bases). The V gene lost 5 bases and the J gene lost 4 bases, with 14 bases spanning the gap. CDR3 size: 15 residues. From germline, CDR1 is MNHEY and CDR2 SVGAGI. CDR3 DNA: TGTGCCAGCAGTAACACGGGACACACCACCGGGGAGCTGTTTTTT. It translates to CASSNTGHTTGELFF.

This clonotype has a handful of counts. Since no conserved phenylalanine or tryptophan closes the CDR3, a read error is the likely cause. The CDR3 nucleotides are TGTGCCAGCGAGGCTGCGGGGGGGCTCACAGATACGCAGTATTCT. Residues: CASEAAGGLTDTQYS. The J gene is TRBJ2-3, the V gene TRBV7-9; 9 positions match TRBD2. Germline V gene lookup returns CDR1 SEHNR and CDR2 FQNEAQ (reference sequence). V trimming: 8 bases; J trimming: 2 bases; junction bases outside the gene matches: 8. The CDR3 contains 15 residues.